This TCR beta chain was documented in a study of blood T cell repertoires in COVID-19. The method was immunoSEQ multiplex PCR; TCRdb's version includes in-frame clones alone and lacks a portion of them. The sample consists of hundreds of thousands of clones, roughly 80% of them appearing once. Per germline, CDR1 MDHEN and CDR2 SYDVKM. The length of the CDR3 is 12 residues. V lost 4 bases, J lost 2 bases, and 6 bases lay in between. The sequenced sample was peripheral blood. The V call is TRBV28, the J call TRBJ2-7; the D is unclear. This TCR came from a woman aged 45-65 years who had recovered from COVID-19. In DNA, the CDR3 is TGTGCCAGCAGTTATCAGGCCTACGAGCAGTACTTC. Its translation is CASSYQAYEQYF.